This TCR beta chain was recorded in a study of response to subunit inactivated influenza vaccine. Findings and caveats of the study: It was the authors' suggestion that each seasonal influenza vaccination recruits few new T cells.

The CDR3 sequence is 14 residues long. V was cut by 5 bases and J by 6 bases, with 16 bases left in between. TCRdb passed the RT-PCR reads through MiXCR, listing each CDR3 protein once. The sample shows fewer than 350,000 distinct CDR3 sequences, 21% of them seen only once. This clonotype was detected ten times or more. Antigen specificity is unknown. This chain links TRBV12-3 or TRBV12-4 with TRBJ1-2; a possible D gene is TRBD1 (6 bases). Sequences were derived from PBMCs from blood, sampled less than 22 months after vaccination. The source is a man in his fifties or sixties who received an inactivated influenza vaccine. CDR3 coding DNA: TGTGCCAGCAGTCGCCGGGGGGGCGACCATGGCTACACCTTC. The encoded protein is CASSRRGGDHGYTF.